Sequencing of this T cell receptor beta chain was carried out in a study of cytomegalovirus exposure and HLA in healthy donors. PCR amplification relied on 60 Vbeta primers (plus 13 Jbeta primers). This table comes from immunoSEQ multiplex PCR, and its TCRdb copy is limited to in-frame clones, with some not included. Of over 150,000 clones listed, roughly 85% were seen once; the top ten hold 1%. Germline V gene lookup returns CDR1 MDHEN and CDR2 SYDVKM. Trimming cost V 2 bases and J 4 bases; bases outside gene matches: 2. The CDR3 extends over 14 amino acids. Sequencing was performed on PBMCs. The receptor comes from a boy aged 2 to 10 in good health and CMV-seronegative. The chain has TRBV28 and TRBJ2-3; 8 bases agree with TRBD1. The CDR3 nucleotides read TGTGCCAGCAGTTTAGACAGGGGATCAGATACGCAGTATTTT. It is translated as CASSLDRGSDTQYF.